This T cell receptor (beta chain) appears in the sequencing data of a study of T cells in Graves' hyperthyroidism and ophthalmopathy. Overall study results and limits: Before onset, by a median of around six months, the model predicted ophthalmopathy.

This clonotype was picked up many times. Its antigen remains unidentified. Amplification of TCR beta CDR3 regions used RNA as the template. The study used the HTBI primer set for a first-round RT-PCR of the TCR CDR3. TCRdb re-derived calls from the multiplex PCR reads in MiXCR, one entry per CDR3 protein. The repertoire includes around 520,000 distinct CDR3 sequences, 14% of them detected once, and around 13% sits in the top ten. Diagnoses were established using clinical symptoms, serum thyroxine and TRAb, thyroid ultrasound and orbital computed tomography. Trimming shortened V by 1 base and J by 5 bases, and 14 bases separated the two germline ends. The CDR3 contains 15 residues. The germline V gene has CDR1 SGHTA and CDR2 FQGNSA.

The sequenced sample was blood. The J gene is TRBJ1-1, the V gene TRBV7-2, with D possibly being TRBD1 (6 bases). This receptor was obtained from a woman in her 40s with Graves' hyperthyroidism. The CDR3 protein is CASSLDPGARTEAFF. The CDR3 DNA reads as TGTGCCAGCAGCTTAGATCCGGGGGCGCGGACTGAAGCTTTCTTT. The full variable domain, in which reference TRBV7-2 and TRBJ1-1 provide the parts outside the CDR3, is GAGVSQSPSNKVTEKGKDVELRCDPISGHTALYWYRQSLGQGLEFLIYFQGNSAPDKSGLPSDRFSAERTGGSVSTLTIQRTQQEDSAVYLCASSLDPGARTEAFFGQGTRLTVV.